The 7 T cell receptor beta chains in this list originate from one sample, sequenced in a study of human T cells and chemical hapten exposure. TCRdb passed the RACE reads through MiXCR, listing each CDR3 protein once. The sample includes about 89,000 distinct CDR3 sequences, roughly 10% of them seen just once. This sample's time point: pre-sensitization, week 0. Treatment described: therapeutic diphenylcyclopropenone sensitization with weekly scalp DPC. The source material was whole blood, sampled in connection with sensitization to the hapten diphenylcyclopropenone (DPC). The receptors here all came from a woman in her sixties or seventies with alopecia areata. Some clones in this sample may be carry-over from other donors' samples.

This clonotype was seen many times. J is TRBJ2-7 and V is TRBV6-6; no definite D call. The CDR3 covers 13 residues. CDR1 and CDR2 from the germline V gene are MNHNY and SVGAGI (reference sequence). V was pared by 5 bases and J by 5 bases, with 13 bases between. CDR3 nucleotide sequence: TGTGCCAGCAGTCACCTACCTGGGAACGAGCAGTACTTC. Protein: CASSHLPGNEQYF.

The gene calls are TRBV19 and TRBJ2-5, with 10 positions matching TRBD1. The trim removed 6 bases at V and 3 bases at J, leaving 7 bases unmatched. This CDR3 is 15 amino acids long. Germline assignment: CDR1 LNHDA and CDR2 SQIVND (reference sequence). The CDR3 bases are TGTGCCAGTAGAACCGGGACAGGGGCTAAAGAGACCCAGTACTTC. This sequence encodes CASRTGTGAKETQYF.

The table lists this clonotype with many counts. This sequence joins TRBV11-2 and TRBJ1-2, with a tentative D call TRBD1 (5 bases). The CDR3 spans 14 residues. Germline V lookup: CDR1 SGHAT, CDR2 FQNNGV. The ends were cut back, 4 bases at V and 4 bases at J, with 13 bases in the middle. Here the CDR3 DNA reads TGTGCCAGCAGCTCAAAGTCAGGGCCCTATGGCTACACCTTC. Translating gives CASSSKSGPYGYTF.

This clonotype was seen just once. The CDR3 is CASSKTGTQETQYF. For the CDR3, the DNA is TGCGCCAGCAGCAAGACAGGGACCCAAGAGACCCAGTACTTC. The J gene is TRBJ2-5, the V gene TRBV5-1; 7 nucleotides align to TRBD1. The CDR3 runs 14 residues. CDR1 and CDR2 from the germline V gene are SGHRS and YFSETQ. Trimming removed 4 bases from V and 1 base from J; junction bases left unmatched: 4.

This clonotype was detected only a few times. The gene calls are TRBV4-2 and TRBJ2-3, with TRBD2 matching over 8 bases. This CDR3 is 17 amino acids long. Looked up from germline, CDR1 is LGHNA and CDR2 is YNFKEQ. The V segment lost 2 bases and the J segment 1 base; nucleotides outside the gene matches: 8. CDR3: CASSQRAGVSGTDTQYF. CDR3 in DNA: TGTGCCAGCAGCCAACGAGCGGGGGTGTCTGGCACAGATACGCAGTATTTT.

The gene calls are TRBV6-1 and TRBJ2-2; TRBD1 matches at 10 bases. CDR3 length: 16 amino acids. Per the germline V gene, CDR1 is MNHNS and CDR2 is SASEGT. Trimming cost V 1 base and J 4 bases; bases outside gene matches: 3. CDR3 coding DNA: TGTGCCAGCAGTGAAGTTTGGACAGGGGGCACCGGGGAGCTGTTTTTT. Translated: CASSEVWTGGTGELFF.

In this sample, this clonotype turned up a few times. The chain is built from TRBV5-1 and TRBJ2-1; a possible D gene is TRBD2 (6 bases). V lost 1 base and J 9 bases, leaving 20 bases between the germline ends. Germline lookup yields CDR1 SGHRS and CDR2 YFSETQ. This CDR3 region has 16 residues. The DNA for the CDR3 is TGCGCCAGCAGCTTGAGGGGACTCGCCGTAGTGGCTGAGCAGTTCTTC. Amino acids: CASSLRGLAVVAEQFF.